This T cell receptor beta chain emerged from a study of blood T cell repertoires in COVID-19. Per the original data handling: Nucleated cell number was recorded as an estimate derived from reference gene primer amplification. TCRdb keeps only in-frame clones here, not all; method: immunoSEQ multiplex PCR. Clone size and V and J calls were adopted from that table, with D and trimming inferred from the DNA. The table records about 75,000 clones, about nine tenths of them present only once. Germline values: CDR1 SGHVS, CDR2 FQNEAQ. The V gene lost 1 base and the J gene lost 6 bases, with 5 bases spanning the gap. The CDR3 has 12 amino acids.

Sequenced: peripheral blood. J is TRBJ2-3 and V is TRBV7-8; the D is unclear. This sequence originates from a human donor in a cohort sampled during active COVID-19. DNA of the CDR3: TGTGCCAGCAGCTTAGTGCGGGATACGCAGTATTTT. As protein: CASSLVRDTQYF.